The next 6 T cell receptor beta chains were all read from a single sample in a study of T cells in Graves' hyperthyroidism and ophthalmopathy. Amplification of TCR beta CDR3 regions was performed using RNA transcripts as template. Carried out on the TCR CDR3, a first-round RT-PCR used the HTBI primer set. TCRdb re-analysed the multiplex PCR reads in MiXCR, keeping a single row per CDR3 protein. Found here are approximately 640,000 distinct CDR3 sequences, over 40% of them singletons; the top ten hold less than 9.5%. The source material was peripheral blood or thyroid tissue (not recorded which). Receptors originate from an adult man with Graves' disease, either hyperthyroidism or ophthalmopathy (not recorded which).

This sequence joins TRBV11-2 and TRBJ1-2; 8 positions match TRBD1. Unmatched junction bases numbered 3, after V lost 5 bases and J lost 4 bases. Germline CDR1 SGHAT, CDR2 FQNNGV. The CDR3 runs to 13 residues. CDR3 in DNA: TGTGCCAGCAGCACGGACAGGGCCTATGGCTACACCTTC. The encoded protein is CASSTDRAYGYTF.

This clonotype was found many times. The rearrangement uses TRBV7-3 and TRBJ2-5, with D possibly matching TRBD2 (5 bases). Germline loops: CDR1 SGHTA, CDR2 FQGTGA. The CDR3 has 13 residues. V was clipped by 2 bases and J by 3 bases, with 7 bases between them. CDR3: CASSLFGEETQYF. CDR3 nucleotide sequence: TGTGCCAGCAGCTTATTCGGGGAAGAGACCCAGTACTTC. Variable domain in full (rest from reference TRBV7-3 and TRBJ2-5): GAGVSQTPSNKVTEKGKYVELRCDPISGHTALYWYRQSLGQGPEFLIYFQGTGAADDSGLPNDRFFAVRPEGSVSTLKIQRTERGDSAVYLCASSLFGEETQYFGPGTRLLVL.

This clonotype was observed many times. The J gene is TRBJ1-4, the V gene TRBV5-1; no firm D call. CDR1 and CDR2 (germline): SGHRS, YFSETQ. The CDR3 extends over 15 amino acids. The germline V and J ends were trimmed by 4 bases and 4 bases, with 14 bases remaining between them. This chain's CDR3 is CASSLGPLRNEKLFF. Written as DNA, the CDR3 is TGCGCCAGCAGCCTCGGTCCCCTCCGTAATGAAAAACTGTTTTTT.

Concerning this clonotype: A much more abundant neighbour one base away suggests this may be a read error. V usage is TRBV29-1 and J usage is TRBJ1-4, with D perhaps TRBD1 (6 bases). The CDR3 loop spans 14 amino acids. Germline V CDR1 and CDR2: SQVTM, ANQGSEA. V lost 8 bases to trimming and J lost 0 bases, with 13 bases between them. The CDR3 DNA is TGCAGCATAGGGGGGGATACAACTAATGAAAAACTGTTTTTT. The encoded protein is CSIGGDTTNEKLFF. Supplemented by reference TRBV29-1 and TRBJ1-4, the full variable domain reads SAVISQKPSRDICQRGTSLTIQCQVDSQVTMMFWYRQQPGQSLTLIATANQGSEATYESGFVIDKFPISRPNLTFSTLTVSNMSPEDSSIYLCSIGGDTTNEKLFFGSGTQLSVL.

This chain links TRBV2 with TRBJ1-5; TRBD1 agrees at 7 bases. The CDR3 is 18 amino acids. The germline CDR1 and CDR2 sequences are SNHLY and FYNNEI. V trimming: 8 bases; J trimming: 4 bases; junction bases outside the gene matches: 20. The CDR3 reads CASSPTGSTGASNQPQHF. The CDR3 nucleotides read TGTGCCAGCTCACCCACCGGGTCCACAGGGGCTTCTAATCAGCCCCAGCATTTT.

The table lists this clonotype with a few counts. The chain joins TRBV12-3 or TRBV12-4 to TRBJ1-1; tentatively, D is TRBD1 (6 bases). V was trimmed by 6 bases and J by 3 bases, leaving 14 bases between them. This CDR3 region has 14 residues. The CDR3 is CASSLQGVYTEAFF. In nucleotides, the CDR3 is TGTGCCAGCAGCCTACAGGGTGTGTACACTGAAGCTTTCTTT.